Given below is one TCR beta chain in context. The data were taken from a study of blood T cell repertoires in COVID-19. Study details: Sample material is recorded as cDNA or gDNA derived from T cells, B-cell-depleted T cells, or PBMCs.

The V gene end was trimmed by 3 bases and the J gene end by 0 bases; junction bases not matched to a gene: 4. Germline assignment: CDR1 SGDLS and CDR2 YYNGEE. The CDR3 covers 17 residues. Assay used: immunoSEQ multiplex PCR; TCRdb lists only in-frame clones, some missing. Here the sample spans 350,000 or so clones, 80% to 90% being singletons. Sequencing used PBMCs or T cells enriched from blood (not recorded which). The TCR was taken from a woman in her thirties or forties with acute COVID-19. The rearrangement links TRBV9 to TRBJ1-6, with 9 bases aligning to TRBD1. DNA of the CDR3: TGTGCCAGCAGCGGCGGACAGGGGAACTCCTATAATTCACCCCTCCACTTT. This gives the protein CASSGGQGNSYNSPLHF.